The next 25 T cell receptor beta chains were all read from a single sample in a study of T-cell reconstitution after alpha-beta-depleted transplantation in children. As it was prepared, the TCRbeta library received unique molecular identifiers. TCRdb independently ran MiXCR on the PCR reads; one entry per CDR3 protein. Of approximately 170,000 distinct CDR3 sequences listed, over 8.5% are singletons. The sample in question was PBMCs, obtained before TCRalphabeta/CD19-depleted stem cell transplant. The receptor set was obtained from a boy aged 2 to 10 with acute myeloid leukemia, due to receive a stem cell transplant.

This clonotype has at least ten counts. This sequence joins TRBV11-2 and TRBJ1-3; 10 bases are shared with TRBD1. Looked up from germline, CDR1 is SGHAT and CDR2 is FQNNGV. This CDR3 is built from 17 residues. J lost 4 bases, V lost 5 bases, and 11 bases had no gene match. CDR3 protein: CASSPSRDRGPGNTIYF. The CDR3 region has the DNA TGTGCCAGCAGCCCCAGCCGGGACAGGGGCCCAGGAAACACCATATATTTT. Filled out from reference TRBV11-2 and TRBJ1-3, the complete variable domain reads EAGVAQSPRYKIIEKRQSVAFWCNPISGHATLYWYQQILGQGPKLLIQFQNNGVVDDSQLPKDRFSAERLKGVDSTLKIQPAKLEDSAVYLCASSPSRDRGPGNTIYFGEGSWLTVV.

In its sample, this clonotype was seen many times. The V call is TRBV20-1, the J call TRBJ1-2; no reliable D call. This CDR3 has 12 residues. Trimming took off 2 bases at V and 5 bases at J, with 9 bases between the two ends. The germline CDR1 and CDR2 sequences are DFQATT and SNEGSKA (reference sequence). The CDR3 sequence: CSARQSEYGYTF. Here the CDR3 DNA reads TGCAGTGCTAGACAGTCAGAGTATGGCTACACCTTC.

This clonotype appeared a few times. The genes are TRBV29-1 and TRBJ2-7; perhaps D is TRBD1 or TRBD2 (5 bases each). This CDR3 contains 14 residues. Germline V gene data show CDR1 as SQVTM and CDR2 as ANQGSEA. Trimming took off 4 bases at V and 7 bases at J, with 20 bases between the two ends. CDR3 nucleotide sequence: TGCAGCGTTGTTGAATTGGGGGTCCCGTGGGAGCAGTACTTC. Its protein product is CSVVELGVPWEQYF.

This clonotype was detected many times. This chain connects TRBV25-1 to TRBJ1-2; D not resolved. This CDR3 spans 13 amino acids. Trimming pared 3 bases from V and 0 bases from J, leaving 5 bases between. Germline V gene lookup returns CDR1 MGHDK and CDR2 SYGVNS. The CDR3 is CASSDTTNYGYTF. The CDR3 nucleotides are TGTGCCAGCAGTGATACGACTAACTATGGCTACACCTTC.

In this sample, this clonotype turned up many times. A much larger clone differs from this one at a single base, so this may be a read error. CDR3 protein: CASSSTASGEQFF. DNA of the CDR3: TGTGCCAGCAGTTCCACCGCATCGGGAGAGCAGTTCTTC. The chain is built from TRBV27 and TRBJ2-1, with D possibly being TRBD2 (5 bases). This CDR3 is built from 13 residues. Germline CDR1 reads MNHEY; CDR2 reads SMNVEV (reference sequence). The germline V and J ends were trimmed by 4 bases and 10 bases, with 14 bases remaining between them.

V gene TRBV6-5 combines with J gene TRBJ1-1; D is uncertain. The germline gives CDR1 MNHEY, CDR2 SVGAGI. The V gene lost 2 bases and the J gene lost 4 bases, with 17 bases spanning the gap. The CDR3 has 16 residues. CDR3 in DNA: TGTGCCAGCAGTTACGCCCTGGGCTGGGAGGGCACTGAAGCTTTCTTT. Translated: CASSYALGWEGTEAFF.

A remark on this clonotype: Being one base from a much bigger clone, this may be a read error. This chain uses TRBV4-2 with TRBJ2-7; 11 bases are a match to TRBD2. Germline V CDR1 and CDR2: LGHNA, YNFKEQ. Unmatched junction bases numbered 5, after V lost 0 bases and J lost 4 bases. This CDR3 has 16 residues. In DNA, the CDR3 is TGTGCCAGCAGCCAAGAAACACTAGCGGGAGAGTACGAGCAGTACTTC. Its translation: CASSQETLAGEYEQYF.

The chain carries TRBV5-1 and TRBJ1-2; possible D gene TRBD1, 5 bases. This CDR3 is 18 amino acids long. V lost 4 bases, J lost 5 bases, and 27 bases lay in between. From germline, CDR1 is SGHRS and CDR2 YFSETQ. The CDR3 DNA reads as TGCGCCAGCAGCCCAATGCCGACAGTCTCGAGACTAGATTATGGCTACACCTTC. It codes for CASSPMPTVSRLDYGYTF.

This clonotype was observed at least ten times. Here the CDR3 DNA reads TGTGCCAGCTGCACAGGGCCTGGGACTGAAGCTTTCTTT. It yields the protein CASCTGPGTEAFF. This chain joins TRBV27 and TRBJ1-1; TRBD1 is a possible D gene (6 bases). V was clipped by 8 bases and J by 5 bases, with 15 bases between them. This CDR3 is 13 amino acids long. The germline CDR1 and CDR2 sequences are MNHEY and SMNVEV (reference sequence).

This clonotype was observed many times. The CDR3 here is CASSLESPAAYEQYF. CDR3 DNA sequence: TGTGCCAGCAGCTTGGAGTCGCCAGCGGCCTACGAGCAGTACTTC. The rearrangement uses TRBV5-8 and TRBJ2-7; perhaps TRBD2 as D (5 bases). The CDR3 consists of 15 residues. Germline assignment: CDR1 SGHTS and CDR2 YDEGEE. With 0 bases removed from V and 2 bases from J, the gap between germline ends came to 12 bases. The whole variable domain, remainder taken from reference TRBV5-8 and TRBJ2-7, is EAGVTQSPTHLIKTRGQQATLRCSPISGHTSVYWYQQALGLGLQFLLWYDEGEERNRGNFPPRFSGRQFPNYSSELNVNALELEDSALYLCASSLESPAAYEQYFGPGTRLTVT.

The table lists this clonotype with many counts. This chain joins TRBV20-1 and TRBJ2-5, with 8 bases identical to TRBD2. CDR1 and CDR2 (germline): DFQATT, SNEGSKA (reference sequence). Germline trimming cut 3 bases from V and 1 base from J; bases unmatched to any gene: 7. This CDR3 contains 15 residues. The CDR3 DNA is TGCAGTGCTAGTGCCAGCGGGGGCCCCCAAGAGACCCAGTACTTC. Residues: CSASASGGPQETQYF.

There are many counts of this clonotype. The chain uses TRBV12-3 or TRBV12-4 and TRBJ2-7; tentative D call: TRBD2 (7 bases). The CDR3 spans 14 residues. The V and J ends lost 3 bases and 4 bases respectively, with 13 bases between them. The CDR3 DNA sequence: TGTGCCAGCAGTTTCGATAGGGGGGGATACGAGCAGTACTTC. Its translation is CASSFDRGGYEQYF.

This clonotype was observed many times. The chain uses TRBV20-1 and TRBJ2-4; D ambiguous. Trimming took off 4 bases at V and 3 bases at J, with 13 bases between the two ends. Germline CDR1 is DFQATT and CDR2 is SNEGSKA (reference sequence). The CDR3 spans 14 residues. CDR3 DNA: TGCAGTGCTAATACCGGTAGGGTCAAAAACATTCAGTACTTC. It is translated as CSANTGRVKNIQYF.

This clonotype was detected many times. The rearrangement links TRBV3-1 to TRBJ1-1; 9 nucleotides agree with TRBD1. Trimming cost V 3 bases and J 0 bases; bases outside gene matches: 5. Germline V gene sequence: CDR1 LGHDT, CDR2 YNNKEL (reference sequence). This CDR3 contains 16 residues. The CDR3 DNA reads TGTGCCAGCAGCCACGGGACAGGGTACATGAACACTGAAGCTTTCTTT. This encodes CASSHGTGYMNTEAFF.

This clonotype was recorded many times. The chain uses TRBV4-1 and TRBJ2-7; 7 positions match TRBD2. Germline values: CDR1 MGHRA, CDR2 YSYEKL. V trimming: 0 bases; J trimming: 5 bases; junction bases outside the gene matches: 7. The length of the CDR3 is 15 residues. CDR3 DNA sequence: TGCGCCAGCAGCCAAGATCCCGCGGGAGTCAACGAGCAGTACTTC. Residues: CASSQDPAGVNEQYF.

With respect to this clonotype: One junction end does not reproduce the germline sequence, and a read error may be involved. The chain has TRBV20-1 and TRBJ2-6, with D possibly matching TRBD2 (6 bases). The germline gives CDR1 DFQATT, CDR2 SNEGSKA (reference sequence). The CDR3 is made up of 18 amino acids. CDR3 nucleotide sequence: TGCAGGGCTAGACCCGTGGGGGGAGGATCCTCTGGGGCCAACGTCCTGACTTTC. Its translation is CRARPVGGGSSGANVLTF.

This clonotype was found many times. The rearrangement joins TRBV12-3 or TRBV12-4 to TRBJ1-4; D gene unclear. With 3 bases removed from V and 3 bases from J, the gap between germline ends came to 8 bases. This CDR3 has 14 amino acids. The CDR3 here is CASSFAVPNEKLFF. The CDR3 nucleotides read TGTGCCAGCAGTTTTGCGGTCCCTAATGAAAAACTGTTTTTT.

This clonotype was seen repeatedly, ten times or more. CDR3 nucleotide sequence: TGTGCCAGCAGTGAATGGGGGACAGGGAACGATGGCTACACCTTC. Translated, it gives CASSEWGTGNDGYTF. The chain couples TRBV6-1 to TRBJ1-2; 9 bases match TRBD1. J gave up 6 bases and V 2 bases, and 7 bases lay outside the gene matches. The CDR3 sequence is 15 residues long. The germline V gene encodes CDR1 MNHNS and CDR2 SASEGT.

This clonotype was seen many times. The rearrangement joins TRBV20-1 to TRBJ2-7; 11 nucleotides match TRBD2. Germline values: CDR1 DFQATT, CDR2 SNEGSKA (reference sequence). The CDR3 has 12 residues. CDR3 DNA: TGCAGCAACATAGCGGGAGGGAGCGAGCAGTACTTC. Its translation: CSNIAGGSEQYF.

A word on this clonotype: Being one base from a much bigger clone, this may be a read error. The chain has TRBV6-5 and TRBJ2-1; no clear D. Germline assignment: CDR1 MNHEY and CDR2 SVGAGI. The CDR3 covers 13 residues. The CDR3 DNA follows: TGTGTCAGCAGTTACCGAGCCAGCAATGAGCAGTTCTTC. Translated: CVSSYRASNEQFF.

At least ten counts were recorded for this clonotype. The J gene is TRBJ2-7, the V gene TRBV4-1; 9 nucleotides line up with TRBD1. Per germline, CDR1 MGHRA and CDR2 YSYEKL. CDR3 length: 16 residues. After removal of 2 bases from V and 0 bases from J, the junction contained 5 bases not matched to a gene. The CDR3 DNA sequence: TGCGCCAGCAGCCAAACCGGACAGGGGAGCTCCTACGAGCAGTACTTC. Its protein product is CASSQTGQGSSYEQYF.

This clonotype showed up many times. The V call is TRBV13, the J call TRBJ1-1; D not resolved. V lost 2 bases, J lost 11 bases, and 12 bases lay in between. Per germline, CDR1 PRHDT and CDR2 FYEKMQ (reference sequence). CDR3 length: 12 residues. CDR3 sequence reads: CASSLSAAGAFF. CDR3 sequence (DNA): TGTGCCAGCAGCTTATCTGCGGCGGGGGCTTTCTTT. Full variable domain (rest looked up from reference TRBV13 and TRBJ1-1): AAGVIQSPRHLIKEKRETATLKCYPIPRHDTVYWYQQGPGQDPQFLISFYEKMQSDKGSIPDRFSAQQFSDYHSELNMSSLELGDSALYFCASSLSAAGAFFGQGTRLTVV.

This clonotype was detected many times. This chain uses TRBV4-1 with TRBJ1-6; D not resolved. Trimming took 0 bases from V and 0 from J, leaving 9 bases between them. The germline gives CDR1 MGHRA, CDR2 YSYEKL. CDR3 length equals 17 residues. The CDR3 coding sequence is TGCGCCAGCAGCCAAGATTGGACGAGCTCCTATAATTCACCCCTCCACTTT. This translates into CASSQDWTSSYNSPLHF.

This clonotype was detected ten times or more. The chain has TRBV10-3 and TRBJ2-7; a weak D match, TRBD2 (6 bases). The length of the CDR3 is 15 residues. The V and J ends lost 0 bases and 1 base respectively, with 10 bases between them. The germline CDR1 and CDR2 sequences are ENHRY and SYGVKD. Here the CDR3 reads CAISESRRGSYEQYV. CDR3 bases: TGTGCCATCAGTGAGTCGAGGAGGGGTTCCTACGAGCAGTACGTC.

With respect to this clonotype: A much larger clone sits a single nucleotide away, making a read error possible. CDR3 sequence reads: CASSEVEGFF. The DNA of the CDR3 is TGTGCCAGCAGTGAGGTTGAAGGTTTCTTT. The chain employs TRBV2 and TRBJ1-1; D gene ambiguous. Germline CDR1 SNHLY, CDR2 FYNNEI. The CDR3 runs 10 residues.